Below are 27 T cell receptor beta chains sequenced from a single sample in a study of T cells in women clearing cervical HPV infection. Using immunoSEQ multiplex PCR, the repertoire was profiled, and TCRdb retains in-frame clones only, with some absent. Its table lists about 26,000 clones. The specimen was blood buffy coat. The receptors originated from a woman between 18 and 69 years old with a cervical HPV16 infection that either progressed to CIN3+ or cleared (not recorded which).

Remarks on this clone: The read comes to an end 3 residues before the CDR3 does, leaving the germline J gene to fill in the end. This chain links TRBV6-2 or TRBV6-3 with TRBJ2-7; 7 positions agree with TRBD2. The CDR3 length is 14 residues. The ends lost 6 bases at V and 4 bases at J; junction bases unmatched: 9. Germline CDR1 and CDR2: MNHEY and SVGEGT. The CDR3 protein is CASRQWTSTYEQYF. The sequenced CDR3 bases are TGTGCCAGCAGACAATGGACTAGTACTTACGAG.

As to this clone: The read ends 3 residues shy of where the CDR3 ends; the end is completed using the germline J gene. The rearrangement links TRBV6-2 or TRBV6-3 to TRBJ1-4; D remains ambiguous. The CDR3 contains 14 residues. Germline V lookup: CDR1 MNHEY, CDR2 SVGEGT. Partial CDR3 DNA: TGTGCCAGCAGAGACACCGATAGGGCCAACGTA. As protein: CASRDTDRANV. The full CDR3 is CASRDTDRANVLFF.

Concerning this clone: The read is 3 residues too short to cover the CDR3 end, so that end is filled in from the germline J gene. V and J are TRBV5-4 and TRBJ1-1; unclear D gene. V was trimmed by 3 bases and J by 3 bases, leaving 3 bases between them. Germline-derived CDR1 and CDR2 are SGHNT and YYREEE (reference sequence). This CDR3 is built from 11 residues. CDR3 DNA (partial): TGTGCCAGCAGCTCAGACACTGAA. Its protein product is CASSSDTE. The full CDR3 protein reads CASSSDTEAFF.

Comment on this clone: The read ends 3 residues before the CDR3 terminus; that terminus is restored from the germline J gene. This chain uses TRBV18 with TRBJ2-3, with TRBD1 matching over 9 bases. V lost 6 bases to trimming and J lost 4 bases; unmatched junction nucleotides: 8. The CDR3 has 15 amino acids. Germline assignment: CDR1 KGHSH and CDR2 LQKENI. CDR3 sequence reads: CASSPGTGRADTQYF. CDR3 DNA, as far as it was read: TGTGCCAGCTCGCCCGGGACAGGGAGGGCAGATACG. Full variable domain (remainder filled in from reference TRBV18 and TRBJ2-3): NAGVMQNPRHLVRRRGQEARLRCSPMKGHSHVYWYRQLPEEGLKFMVYLQKENIIDESGMPKERFSAEFPKEGPSILRIQQVVRGDSAAYFCASSPGTGRADTQYFGPGTRLTVL.

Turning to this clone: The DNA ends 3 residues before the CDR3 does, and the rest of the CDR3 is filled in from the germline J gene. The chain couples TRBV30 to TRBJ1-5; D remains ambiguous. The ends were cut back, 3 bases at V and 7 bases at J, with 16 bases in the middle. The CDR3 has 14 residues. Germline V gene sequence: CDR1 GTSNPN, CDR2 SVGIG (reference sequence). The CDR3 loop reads CAWSPAGGGQPQHF. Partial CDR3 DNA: TGTGCCTGGAGCCCCGCCGGTGGAGGGCAGCCC.

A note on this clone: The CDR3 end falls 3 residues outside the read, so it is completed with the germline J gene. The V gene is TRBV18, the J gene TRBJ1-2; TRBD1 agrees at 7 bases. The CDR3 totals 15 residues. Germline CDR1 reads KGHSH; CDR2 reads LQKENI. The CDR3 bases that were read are TGTGCCAGCTCACCGTCCGGGACAGAAGCTTACGAC. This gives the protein CASSPSGTEAYD. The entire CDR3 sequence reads CASSPSGTEAYDYTF.

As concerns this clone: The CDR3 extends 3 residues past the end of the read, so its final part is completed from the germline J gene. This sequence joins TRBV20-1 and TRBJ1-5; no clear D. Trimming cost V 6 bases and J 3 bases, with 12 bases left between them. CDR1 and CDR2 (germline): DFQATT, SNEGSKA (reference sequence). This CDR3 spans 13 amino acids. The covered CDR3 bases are TGCAGTGCCTTGCGGGATGACAATCAGCCC. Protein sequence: CSALRDDNQP. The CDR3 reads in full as CSALRDDNQPQHF.

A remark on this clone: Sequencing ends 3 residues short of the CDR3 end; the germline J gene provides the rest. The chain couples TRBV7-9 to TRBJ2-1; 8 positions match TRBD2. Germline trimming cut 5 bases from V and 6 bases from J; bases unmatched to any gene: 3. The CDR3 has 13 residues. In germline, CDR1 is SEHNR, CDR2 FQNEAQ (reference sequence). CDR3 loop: CASSQRGGNEQFF. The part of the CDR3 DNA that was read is TGTGCCAGCAGCCAACGGGGGGGCAATGAG.

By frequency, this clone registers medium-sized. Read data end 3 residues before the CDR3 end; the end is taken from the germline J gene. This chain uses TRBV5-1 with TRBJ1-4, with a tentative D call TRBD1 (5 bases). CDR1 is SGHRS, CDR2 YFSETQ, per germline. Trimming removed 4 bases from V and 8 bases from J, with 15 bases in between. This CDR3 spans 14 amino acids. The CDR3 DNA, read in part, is TGCGCCAGCAGCAGGAGCGGGACGAGAGAAAAA. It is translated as CASSRSGTREK. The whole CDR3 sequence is CASSRSGTREKLFF.

The CDR3 bases that were read are TGTGCCAGCAACCTACAGGGGGCGAGCACTGAA. Protein product: CASNLQGASTE. The complete CDR3 sequence is CASNLQGASTEAFF. V and J are TRBV2 and TRBJ1-1; 9 bases agree with TRBD1. With the read ending 3 residues before the CDR3 end, the germline J gene is used to fill in that end. This CDR3 has 14 amino acids. The germline V gene has CDR1 SNHLY and CDR2 FYNNEI. V shed 7 bases, J shed 4 bases, and the junction held 7 bases outside the gene matches.

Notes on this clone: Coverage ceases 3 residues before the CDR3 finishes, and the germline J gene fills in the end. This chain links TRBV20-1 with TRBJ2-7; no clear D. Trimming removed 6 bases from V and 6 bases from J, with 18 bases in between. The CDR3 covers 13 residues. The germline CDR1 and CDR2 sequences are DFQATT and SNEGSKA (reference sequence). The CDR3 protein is CSAHLRRVGEQYF. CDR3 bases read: TGCAGTGCCCACCTGCGTAGGGTAGGCGAG.

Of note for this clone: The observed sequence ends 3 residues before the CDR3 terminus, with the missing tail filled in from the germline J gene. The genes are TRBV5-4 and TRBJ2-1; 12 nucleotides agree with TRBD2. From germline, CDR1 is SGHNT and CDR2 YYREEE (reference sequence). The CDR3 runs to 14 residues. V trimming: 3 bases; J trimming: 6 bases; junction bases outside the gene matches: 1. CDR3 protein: CASSWTSGANEQFF. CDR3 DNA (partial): TGTGCCAGCAGCTGGACTAGCGGGGCCAATGAG.

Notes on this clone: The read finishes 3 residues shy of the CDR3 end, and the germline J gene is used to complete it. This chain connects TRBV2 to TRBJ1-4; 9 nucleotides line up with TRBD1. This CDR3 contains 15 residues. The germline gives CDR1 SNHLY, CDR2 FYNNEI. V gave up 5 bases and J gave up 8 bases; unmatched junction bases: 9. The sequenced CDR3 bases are TGTGCCAGCAGTTCGGGGACAGGGATTAAGGAAAAA. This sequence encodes CASSSGTGIKEK. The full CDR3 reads CASSSGTGIKEKLFF.

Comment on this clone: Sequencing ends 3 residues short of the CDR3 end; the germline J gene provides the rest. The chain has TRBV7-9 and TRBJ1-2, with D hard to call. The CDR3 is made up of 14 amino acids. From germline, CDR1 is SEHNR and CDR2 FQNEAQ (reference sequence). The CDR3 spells CASSWEAGVDTYTF. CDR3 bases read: TGTGCCAGCAGCTGGGAAGCGGGAGTAGATACC.

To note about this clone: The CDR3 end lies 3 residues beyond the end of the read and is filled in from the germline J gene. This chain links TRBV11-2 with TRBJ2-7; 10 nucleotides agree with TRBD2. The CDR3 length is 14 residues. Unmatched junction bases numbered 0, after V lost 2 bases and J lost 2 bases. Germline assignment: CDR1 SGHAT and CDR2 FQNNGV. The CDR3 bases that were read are TGTGCCAGCAGCTTAACTAGCGGGACCTACGAG. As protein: CASSLTSGTYE. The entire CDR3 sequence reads CASSLTSGTYEQYF.

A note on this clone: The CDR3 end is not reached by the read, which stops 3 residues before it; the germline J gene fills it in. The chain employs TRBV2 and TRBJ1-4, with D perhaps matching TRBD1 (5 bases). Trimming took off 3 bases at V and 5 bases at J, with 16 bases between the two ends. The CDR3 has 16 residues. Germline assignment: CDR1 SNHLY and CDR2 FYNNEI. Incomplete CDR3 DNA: TGTGCCAGCAGTGATTATGGAGGGGAATCAAATGAAAAA. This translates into CASSDYGGESNEK. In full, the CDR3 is CASSDYGGESNEKLFF.

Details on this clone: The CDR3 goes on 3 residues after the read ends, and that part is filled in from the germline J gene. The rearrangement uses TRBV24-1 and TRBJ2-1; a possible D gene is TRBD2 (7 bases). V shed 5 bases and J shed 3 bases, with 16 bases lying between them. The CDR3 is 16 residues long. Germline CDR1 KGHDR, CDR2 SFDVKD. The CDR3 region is CATSAVAGASYNEQFF. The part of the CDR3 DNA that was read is TGTGCCACCAGTGCCGTGGCGGGGGCCAGCTACAATGAG.

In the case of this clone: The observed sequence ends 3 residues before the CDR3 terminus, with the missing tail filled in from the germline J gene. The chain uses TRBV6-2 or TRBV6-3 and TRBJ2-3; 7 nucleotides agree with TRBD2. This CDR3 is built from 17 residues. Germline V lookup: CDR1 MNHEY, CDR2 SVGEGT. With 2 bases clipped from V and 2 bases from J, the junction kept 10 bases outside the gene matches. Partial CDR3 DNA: TGTGCCAGCAGTTACCCCCGAGAGCGGGACCCCACAGATACG. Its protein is CASSYPRERDPTDT. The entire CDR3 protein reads CASSYPRERDPTDTQYF.

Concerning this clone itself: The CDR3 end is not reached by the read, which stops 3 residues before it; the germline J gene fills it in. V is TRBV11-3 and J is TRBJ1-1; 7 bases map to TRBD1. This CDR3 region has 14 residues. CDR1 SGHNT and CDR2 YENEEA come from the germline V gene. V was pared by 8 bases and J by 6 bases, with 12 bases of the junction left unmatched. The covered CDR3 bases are TGTGCCAGCCGATACAGGGGATTTGGTGCTGAA. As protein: CASRYRGFGAE. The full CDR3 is CASRYRGFGAEAFF.

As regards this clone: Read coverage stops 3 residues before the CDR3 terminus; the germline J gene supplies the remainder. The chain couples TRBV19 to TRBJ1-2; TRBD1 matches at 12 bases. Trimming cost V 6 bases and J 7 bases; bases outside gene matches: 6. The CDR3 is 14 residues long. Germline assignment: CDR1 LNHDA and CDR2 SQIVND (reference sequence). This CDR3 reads CASRTGTGGGGYTF. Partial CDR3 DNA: TGTGCCAGTAGGACCGGGACAGGGGGCGGTGGC.

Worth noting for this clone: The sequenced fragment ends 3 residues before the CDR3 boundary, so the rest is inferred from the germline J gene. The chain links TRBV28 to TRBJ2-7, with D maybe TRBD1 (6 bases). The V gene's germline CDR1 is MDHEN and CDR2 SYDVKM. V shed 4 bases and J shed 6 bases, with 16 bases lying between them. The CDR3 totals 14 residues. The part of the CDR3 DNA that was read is TGTGCCAGCAGTTCGGGCATGACAGGTCGCGAG. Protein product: CASSSGMTGRE. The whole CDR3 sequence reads CASSSGMTGREQYF.

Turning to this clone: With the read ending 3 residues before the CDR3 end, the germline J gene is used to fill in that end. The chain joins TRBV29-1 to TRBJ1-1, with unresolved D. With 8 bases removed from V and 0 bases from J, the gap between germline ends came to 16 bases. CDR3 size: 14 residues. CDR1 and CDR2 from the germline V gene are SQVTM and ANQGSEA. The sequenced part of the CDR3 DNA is TGCAGCCCTGAGGCTAGACCGATGAACACTGAA. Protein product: CSPEARPMNTE. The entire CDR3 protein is CSPEARPMNTEAFF. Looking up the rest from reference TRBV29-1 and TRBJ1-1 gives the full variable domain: SAVISQKPSRDICQRGTSLTIQCQVDSQVTMMFWYRQQPGQSLTLIATANQGSEATYESGFVIDKFPISRPNLTFSTLTVSNMSPEDSSIYLCSPEARPMNTEAFFGQGTRLTVV.

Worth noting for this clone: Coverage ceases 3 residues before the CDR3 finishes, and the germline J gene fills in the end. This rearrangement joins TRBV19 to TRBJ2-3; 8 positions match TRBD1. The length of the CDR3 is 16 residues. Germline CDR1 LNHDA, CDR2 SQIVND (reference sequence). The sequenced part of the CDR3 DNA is TGTGCCAGTAGACGGGCCGACAGGGGTCGGAAGCAGCCG. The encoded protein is CASRRADRGRKQP. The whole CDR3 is CASRRADRGRKQPQYF.

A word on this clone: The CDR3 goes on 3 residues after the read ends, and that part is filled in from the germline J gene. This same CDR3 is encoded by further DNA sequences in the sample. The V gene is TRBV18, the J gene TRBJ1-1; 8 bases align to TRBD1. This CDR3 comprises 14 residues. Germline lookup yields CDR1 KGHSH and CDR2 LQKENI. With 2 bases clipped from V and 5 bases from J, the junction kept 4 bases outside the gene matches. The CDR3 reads CASSPVRGQTEAFF. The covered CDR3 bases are TGTGCCAGCTCACCAGTCAGGGGGCAGACTGAA. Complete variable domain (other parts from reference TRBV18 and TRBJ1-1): NAGVMQNPRHLVRRRGQEARLRCSPMKGHSHVYWYRQLPEEGLKFMVYLQKENIIDESGMPKERFSAEFPKEGPSILRIQQVVRGDSAAYFCASSPVRGQTEAFFGQGTRLTVV.

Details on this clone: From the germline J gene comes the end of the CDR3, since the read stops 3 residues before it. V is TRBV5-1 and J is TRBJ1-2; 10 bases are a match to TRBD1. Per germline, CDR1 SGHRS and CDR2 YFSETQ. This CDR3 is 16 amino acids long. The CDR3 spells CASSLSVGQGSHDYTF. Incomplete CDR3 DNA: TGCGCCAGCAGCTTGTCGGTGGGACAGGGGTCCCACGAC. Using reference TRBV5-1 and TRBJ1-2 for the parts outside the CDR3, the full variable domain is KAGVTQTPRYLIKTRGQQVTLSCSPISGHRSVSWYQQTPGQGLQFLFEYFSETQRNKGNFPGRFSGRQFSNSRSEMNVSTLELGDSALYLCASSLSVGQGSHDYTFGSGTRLTVV.

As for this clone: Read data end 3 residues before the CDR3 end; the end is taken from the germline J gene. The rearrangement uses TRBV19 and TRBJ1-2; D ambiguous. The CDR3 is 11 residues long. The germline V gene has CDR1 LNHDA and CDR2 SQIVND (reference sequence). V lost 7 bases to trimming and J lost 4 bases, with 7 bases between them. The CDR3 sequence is CASKLGYGYTF. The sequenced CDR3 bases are TGTGCCAGTAAACTCGGCTATGGC. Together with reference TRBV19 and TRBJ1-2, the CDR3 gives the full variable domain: DGGITQSPKYLFRKEGQNVTLSCEQNLNHDAMYWYRQDPGQGLRLIYYSQIVNDFQKGDIAEGYSVSREKKESFPLTVTSAQKNPTAFYLCASKLGYGYTFGSGTRLTVV.

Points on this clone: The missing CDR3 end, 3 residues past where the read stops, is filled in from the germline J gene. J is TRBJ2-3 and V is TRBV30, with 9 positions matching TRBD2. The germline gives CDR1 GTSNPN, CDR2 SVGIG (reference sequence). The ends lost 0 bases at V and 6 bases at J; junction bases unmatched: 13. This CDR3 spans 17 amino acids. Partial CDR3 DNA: TGTGCCTGGAGTGTACTCCCCGCGGGGGGGCCGGTCGATACG. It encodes CAWSVLPAGGPVDT. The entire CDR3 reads CAWSVLPAGGPVDTQYF.